The next 18 T cell receptor beta chains were all read from a single sample in a study of shared clonotypes between healthy human individuals. Clones were read by immunoSEQ multiplex PCR, and TCRdb kept only the in-frame ones, dropping some. Among about 1.1 million clones listed, 70% to 80% were seen once. Sequencing input: memory CD4+ T cells from PBMCs. Specified subset: CD45RA-negative fraction. These receptors were taken from a man younger than 35 in good health. Some clones in this sample may be carry-over from other donors' samples.

The chain combines TRBV7-8 with TRBJ1-1; no clear D gene. The CDR3 totals 13 residues. Germline CDR1 is SGHVS and CDR2 is FQNEAQ. V lost 1 base, J lost 6 bases, and 9 bases lay in between. CDR3 sequence (DNA): TGTGCCAGCAGCTTAGAATGGTCCGCTGAAGCTTTCTTT. It specifies CASSLEWSAEAFF.

The CDR3 region is CASGDSGPGSGNTIYF. DNA of the CDR3: TGCGCCAGCGGCGATTCGGGACCGGGCTCTGGAAACACCATATATTTT. J is TRBJ1-3 and V is TRBV5-1; D perhaps matches TRBD1 (5 bases). With 7 bases removed from V and 0 bases from J, the gap between germline ends came to 17 bases. CDR3 size: 16 residues. CDR1 and CDR2 from the germline V gene are SGHRS and YFSETQ.

This sequence joins TRBV7-6 and TRBJ2-5; D is uncertain. Per germline, CDR1 SGHVS and CDR2 FNYEAQ. The V end lost 2 bases, the J end lost 1 base, and 2 bases lay between the germline ends. The CDR3 length is 12 residues. CDR3 sequence: CASSLPQETQYF. CDR3 coding DNA: TGTGCCAGCAGCTTACCCCAAGAGACCCAGTACTTC.

V usage is TRBV7-2 and J usage is TRBJ1-2, with 8 nucleotides matching TRBD1. Germline lookup yields CDR1 SGHTA and CDR2 FQGNSA. The CDR3 loop spans 14 amino acids. The V gene end was trimmed by 5 bases and the J gene end by 8 bases; junction bases not matched to a gene: 10. This CDR3 reads CASSLIGQGAGYTF. CDR3 sequence (DNA): TGTGCCAGCAGCCTTATCGGACAGGGCGCCGGCTACACCTTC.

The chain has TRBV28 and TRBJ2-7, with D possibly TRBD1 on 6 matching bases. Germline V gene lookup returns CDR1 MDHEN and CDR2 SYDVKM. Trimming pared 7 bases from V and 2 bases from J, leaving 15 bases between. The CDR3 covers 14 residues. The DNA of the CDR3 is TGTGCCAGCACCCAAGCAGGGGTTCCCTACGAGCAGTACTTC. It specifies CASTQAGVPYEQYF. Combining the CDR3 with reference TRBV28 and TRBJ2-7 gives the whole variable domain DVKVTQSSRYLVKRTGEKVFLECVQDMDHENMFWYRQDPGLGLRLIYFSYDVKMKEKGDIPEGYSVSREKKERFSLILESASTNQTSMYLCASTQAGVPYEQYFGPGTRLTVT.

J is TRBJ1-1 and V is TRBV27; a possible D gene is TRBD1 (5 bases). Germline CDR1 is MNHEY and CDR2 is SMNVEV (reference sequence). There are 14 residues in the CDR3. V was pared by 1 base and J by 5 bases, with 11 bases between. The CDR3 spells CASSLWAGRTEAFF. As DNA, the CDR3 is TGTGCCAGCAGTTTATGGGCAGGGAGGACTGAAGCTTTCTTT.

This sequence joins TRBV6-8 and TRBJ2-3; the D is unclear. The germline V gene encodes CDR1 MNHGY and CDR2 SAAAGT. The CDR3 has 14 amino acids. V was cut by 1 base and J by 2 bases, with 7 bases left in between. CDR3 sequence reads: CASSYFRTTDTQYF. CDR3 nucleotides: TGTGCCAGCAGTTACTTCCGGACCACAGATACGCAGTATTTT.

The rearrangement uses TRBV6-5 and TRBJ2-5; possible D gene TRBD1, 6 bases. V was trimmed by 0 bases and J by 9 bases, leaving 14 bases between them. Germline V gene data show CDR1 as MNHEY and CDR2 as SVGAGI. The length of the CDR3 is 14 residues. The CDR3 spells CASSYSTGSKAQYF. The DNA of the CDR3 is TGTGCCAGCAGTTACTCTACAGGGTCGAAGGCCCAGTACTTC.

This sequence joins TRBV13 and TRBJ2-2, with 10 bases identical to TRBD2. Germline V gives CDR1 PRHDT, CDR2 FYEKMQ (reference sequence). The CDR3 spans 16 residues. Trimming took 5 bases from V and 4 from J; bases not matched to a gene: 7. The CDR3 nucleotides read TGTGCCAGCAGCCCCCCGGGACTAGCGCGCACCGGGGAGCTGTTTTTT. Its translation is CASSPPGLARTGELFF.

The chain has TRBV28 and TRBJ2-7; perhaps TRBD2 as D (7 bases). Trimming took 3 bases from V and 2 from J, leaving 14 bases between them. CDR3 size: 15 residues. The V gene's germline CDR1 is MDHEN and CDR2 SYDVKM. The CDR3 is CASSLGGGSPYEQYF. As DNA, the CDR3 is TGTGCCAGCAGTTTGGGGGGCGGGAGTCCCTACGAGCAGTACTTC.

The chain carries TRBV28 and TRBJ1-1; 12 bases are shared with TRBD1. The CDR3 runs to 16 residues. The junction had 13 bases not matched to a gene; V was cut back by 5 bases and J by 9 bases. From germline, CDR1 is MDHEN and CDR2 SYDVKM. Written as DNA, the CDR3 is TGTGCCAGCAGTGTAACGTTACAAGGGACAGGGGGCAAAGCTTTCTTT. It encodes CASSVTLQGTGGKAFF.

The chain links TRBV10-1 to TRBJ1-1; 10 bases match TRBD1. Trimming took 6 bases from V and 3 from J; bases not matched to a gene: 4. This CDR3 contains 14 residues. The germline V gene has CDR1 WNHNN and CDR2 SYGVQD (reference sequence). CDR3 loop: CASRADRGHTEAFF. CDR3 nucleotide sequence: TGCGCCAGCAGAGCTGACAGGGGGCACACTGAAGCTTTCTTT.

This clone was detected only once. The gene calls are TRBV6-4 and TRBJ2-2, with D hard to call. Trimming cost V 4 bases and J 0 bases, with 6 bases left between them. The germline CDR1 and CDR2 sequences are MRHNA and SNTAGT. This CDR3 contains 14 residues. The DNA of the CDR3 is TGTGCCAGCAGTGCATTACCGAACACCGGGGAGCTGTTTTTT. It codes for CASSALPNTGELFF.

The V and J genes are TRBV5-8 and TRBJ2-7; 8 bases map to TRBD1. CDR3 length: 13 amino acids. V lost 3 bases, J lost 7 bases, and 6 bases stayed unmatched. CDR1 and CDR2 from the germline V gene are SGHTS and YDEGEE. The CDR3 nucleotides read TGTGCCAGCAGCTCGCGGACAGGGTATGAGCAGTACTTC. Amino acid sequence: CASSSRTGYEQYF.

This chain joins TRBV4-1 and TRBJ1-2; D ambiguous. The CDR3 loop spans 15 amino acids. Trimming removed 4 bases at V and 4 bases at J, with 16 bases between. Germline loops: CDR1 MGHRA, CDR2 YSYEKL. The CDR3 sequence: CASSPQIGGSYGYTF. CDR3 DNA sequence: TGCGCCAGCAGCCCCCAGATTGGTGGATCCTATGGCTACACCTTC.

The CDR3 is CASSYRAGTQETQYF. The CDR3 DNA reads as TGCGCCAGCAGCTACCGAGCGGGGACCCAAGAGACCCAGTACTTC. The V and J genes are TRBV5-1 and TRBJ2-5, with 7 nucleotides matching TRBD2. Germline CDR1 SGHRS, CDR2 YFSETQ. There are 15 residues in the CDR3. J gave up 1 base and V 3 bases, and 6 bases lay outside the gene matches.

The chain joins TRBV11-3 to TRBJ1-1, with D maybe TRBD1 (6 bases). The V end lost 5 bases, the J end lost 1 base, and 11 bases lay between the germline ends. The germline V gene encodes CDR1 SGHNT and CDR2 YENEEA. The CDR3 has 14 residues. DNA of the CDR3: TGTGCCAGCAGCCCGGGGGGGGCGAACACTGAAGCTTTCTTT. Translated, it gives CASSPGGANTEAFF.

The V and J genes are TRBV5-1 and TRBJ2-1; D may be TRBD2 (5 bases). V lost 7 bases and J lost 2, with 16 bases in between. CDR1 and CDR2 from the germline V gene are SGHRS and YFSETQ. The CDR3 contains 15 residues. The CDR3 bases are TGCGCCAGCTCCGATGGGAGCGGCCCCTACAATGAGCAGTTCTTC. This translates into CASSDGSGPYNEQFF.